The subject of this entry is one T cell receptor beta chain. How the authors handled the data: Reference gene primer amplification gave nucleated cell count estimates. The protocol was immunoSEQ multiplex PCR, while the TCRdb copy is restricted to in-frame clones and leaves out a portion. V, J and clone size were drawn from that table, and D and trimming were deduced from the DNA. Of approximately 400,000 clones in the sample, just over 90% are singletons; the top ten hold 0.86%. Germline CDR1 SGDLS, CDR2 YYNGEE. J lost 5 bases, V lost 3 bases, and 6 bases had no gene match. The CDR3 totals 14 residues. This sample stems from a study of blood T cell repertoires in COVID-19. In the study overall: T cells, B-cell-depleted T cells, or PBMCs provided the cDNA or gDNA that served as material.

Participants came from roughly 24 US areas, aged about 18 to 100 years. Assignments of participants to cohorts depended upon their own reported clinical history. The V call is TRBV9, the J call TRBJ2-5; 8 bases agree with TRBD2. The sequence was collected from a middle-aged woman who had been exposed to COVID-19. Sequencing was performed on PBMCs or T cells enriched from blood (not recorded which). CDR3 region: CASSAGGGRETQYF. The CDR3, as DNA: TGTGCCAGCAGCGCCGGGGGGGGCCGGGAGACCCAGTACTTC.